The T cell receptor (beta chain) under discussion was sequenced for a study of shared clonotypes between healthy human individuals. The protocol was immunoSEQ multiplex PCR, while the TCRdb copy is restricted to in-frame clones and leaves out a portion. The sample holds some 1.5 million clones, around 95% seen once. The CDR3 contains 16 residues. Germline assignment: CDR1 SGHDN and CDR2 FVKESK. Trimming stripped 0 bases from V and 4 bases from J, with 12 bases between. This chain uses TRBV14 with TRBJ2-2, with D uncertain. The receptor's source is a man aged 25 to 45 in good health. The sequenced material came from naive CD4+ T cells sorted from blood. The subset here: CD45RA+ positively selected. The DNA for the CDR3 is TGTGCCAGCAGCCAAGATAGCCATTTGCTCACCGGGGAGCTGTTTTTT. It yields the protein CASSQDSHLLTGELFF.